Each of the 9 T cell receptor beta chains below was sequenced from the same sample in a study of cytomegalovirus exposure and HLA in healthy donors. Assay used: immunoSEQ multiplex PCR; TCRdb lists only in-frame clones, some missing. This sample has some 79,000 clones, with about 93% found just once. Sequenced input: PBMCs. These receptors were obtained from a woman aged 18-29 years in good health and CMV-seropositive.

V and J are TRBV29-1 and TRBJ1-3, with 10 positions matching TRBD1. The V gene end was trimmed by 5 bases and the J gene end by 4 bases; junction bases not matched to a gene: 11. Germline V gene sequence: CDR1 SQVTM, CDR2 ANQGSEA. The CDR3 has 16 amino acids. The chain's CDR3 is CSVWDPGQGKGNTIYF. The CDR3 bases are TGCAGCGTTTGGGACCCGGGACAGGGGAAAGGAAACACCATATATTTT.

The chain is built from TRBV6-1 and TRBJ2-5; 7 positions match TRBD1. Germline V gives CDR1 MNHNS, CDR2 SASEGT. J gave up 3 bases and V 11 bases, and 9 bases lay outside the gene matches. The CDR3 spans 13 residues. In DNA form, the CDR3 reads TGTGCCGGAAACAAGGGGGCTGAAGAGACCCAGTACTTC. It is translated as CAGNKGAEETQYF.

This clone was seen once. The V gene is TRBV7-3, the J gene TRBJ2-2; TRBD2 matches at 16 bases. This CDR3 is built from 16 residues. Germline V gene sequence: CDR1 SGHTA, CDR2 FQGTGA. V shed 5 bases and J 7 bases; nucleotides not matched to a gene: 4. The CDR3 sequence: CASSGTSGRASGELFF. CDR3 in DNA: TGTGCCAGCAGCGGGACTAGCGGGAGGGCCAGCGGGGAGCTGTTTTTT.

V and J are TRBV6-1 and TRBJ2-3; TRBD1 agrees at 10 bases. This CDR3 is 13 amino acids long. CDR1 and CDR2 from the germline V gene are MNHNS and SASEGT. The trim removed 6 bases at V and 6 bases at J, leaving 3 bases unmatched. This chain's CDR3 is CASRRDRGDTQYF. CDR3 nucleotide sequence: TGTGCCAGCAGGAGGGACAGGGGTGATACGCAGTATTTT.

The chain couples TRBV2 to TRBJ2-7, with 7 bases lining up with TRBD1. CDR1 SNHLY and CDR2 FYNNEI come from the germline V gene. The CDR3 covers 15 residues. V dropped 3 bases and J dropped 3; count of bases not matched to a gene: 8. The CDR3 coding sequence is TGTGCCAGCAGTGAGGGGGACAGACCCCTCTACGAGCAGTACTTC. Protein: CASSEGDRPLYEQYF.

The V and J genes are TRBV19 and TRBJ1-5; no clear D. CDR1 is LNHDA and CDR2 is SQIVND in the germline V gene (reference sequence). V lost 8 bases and J 6 bases, leaving 17 bases between the germline ends. The CDR3 runs 14 residues. The DNA for the CDR3 is TGTGCCAGTCGCCAGGCTGGGGAGATTCAGCCCCAGCATTTT. The encoded protein is CASRQAGEIQPQHF.

This chain connects TRBV6-5 to TRBJ2-1; 8 nucleotides align to TRBD1. CDR1 and CDR2 (germline): MNHEY, SVGAGI. The CDR3 spans 13 residues. V was pared by 7 bases and J by 6 bases, with 5 bases of the junction left unmatched. The CDR3 DNA sequence: TGTGCCAGCAAAGTACAGGGGGTCAATGAGCAGTTCTTC. Protein: CASKVQGVNEQFF.

About this clone: The identical CDR3 is also encoded by other nucleotide sequences in the sample. V gene TRBV18 combines with J gene TRBJ2-7; 9 nucleotides agree with TRBD1. The CDR3 has 14 amino acids. Trimming took 1 base from V and 4 from J; bases not matched to a gene: 2. The germline V gene has CDR1 KGHSH and CDR2 LQKENI. The CDR3 region has the DNA TGTGCCAGCTCACCACAGGGACAGGGATACGAGCAGTACTTC. Translated, it gives CASSPQGQGYEQYF. The full variable domain, rest sourced from reference TRBV18 and TRBJ2-7, is NAGVMQNPRHLVRRRGQEARLRCSPMKGHSHVYWYRQLPEEGLKFMVYLQKENIIDESGMPKERFSAEFPKEGPSILRIQQVVRGDSAAYFCASSPQGQGYEQYFGPGTRLTVT.

The chain links TRBV4-1 to TRBJ1-1, with TRBD1 as a possible D gene (6 bases). Germline-derived CDR1 and CDR2 are MGHRA and YSYEKL. CDR3 length: 13 amino acids. V was trimmed by 7 bases and J by 3 bases, leaving 12 bases between them. CDR3 loop: CASTKDSYTEAFF. The CDR3 DNA sequence: TGCGCCAGCACAAAGGACAGTTACACTGAAGCTTTCTTT.